This TCR beta chain is drawn from a study of OX40 agonist ivuxolimab in advanced cancers. Broadly, across the study: Ivuxolimab was an agonistic, fully human IgG2 monoclonal antibody directed against OX40 (CD134), a costimulatory receptor. Intravenous ivuxolimab was administered to patients every 2 weeks at six dose levels: 0.01, 0.1, 0.3, 1.5, 3 and 10 mg/kg. Among the approximately 50 dose-escalation patients, roughly 20 had hepatocellular carcinoma, approximately 15 melanoma, 9 renal cell carcinoma and 9 head and neck cancer. A male proportion of nearly 85% and a mean age of roughly 58 years, ranging from roughly 20 to 80, were recorded for the dose-escalation cohort. Patients were allowed to have had prior anti-PD-1, anti-PD-L1 or anti-CTLA-4 therapy, and 40% of the dose-escalation patients had previously received checkpoint inhibitors. Partial responses were achieved by three dose-escalation patients, of whom one had hepatocellular carcinoma and two had cutaneous melanoma. The point of sequencing TCRbeta in the periphery was to test whether ivuxolimab changed TCR sequence diversity and drove clonal T-cell expansion. The paper reports the monotherapy dose-escalation portion (N of about 54 patients) of the phase I ivuxolimab trial. On the study overall, not on this receptor specifically: In the 0.1-3.0 mg/kg groups, partial responders had among the lowest normalized peripheral clonal expansion, particularly in CD8+ T cells. On average, CD8+ T cells showed more expanded clones than CD4+ T cells after ivuxolimab. Antigen specificity was not determined for the clonally expanded peripheral T cells. At doses of 0.1 to 3.0 mg/kg, clonal expansion of both CD4+ and CD8+ blood T cells was observed from baseline to week 6. Low levels of normalized T-cell clonal expansion were also seen in some nonresponding patients.

As concerns this clone: The antigen it recognizes is unknown. Base quality data are lacking; no much larger clone is found one base away.

Genomic DNA was extracted from sorted cells for sequencing of the TCRbeta CDR3 region. The immunoSEQ Assay was used to sequence the TCRbeta CDR3 regions. TCRdb obtained this table from immuneACCESS and retained in-frame rearrangements with V and J assigned. These tables miss some clones; where compared with another copy, unresolved V genes account for less than half of the shortfall, and the remainder is unexplained. In all, the sample holds about 83,000 clones, and 70% to 85% of those were seen once. Of the sample, roughly 6.6% falls within the top ten clones. From the germline V gene, CDR1 is SGHTA and CDR2 is FQGTGA. Trimming takes 2 bases from V and 5 bases from J, and the germline ends sit 9 bases apart. The CDR3 runs 13 residues from the cysteine to the phenylalanine. Only the CDR3 DNA is retained, 39 bases long and in frame from the first base. The trial excluded patients who had a history of autoimmune disease or were on systemic immunosuppression. In every dose cohort, peripheral blood was drawn for TCR sequencing at baseline, cycle 4 day 1, and cycle 7 day 1. Samples came from an open-label, multicenter, first-in-human phase I dose-escalation trial of ivuxolimab. The trial enrolled adults with locally advanced or metastatic head and neck squamous cell, hepatocellular, melanoma or renal cell carcinoma. Before TCR sequencing, CD4+ T cells and CD8+ T cells were sorted from peripheral blood as separate populations.

Sample: CD4+ or CD8+ T cells sorted from blood, taken in a trial of the OX40 agonist ivuxolimab. The receptor chain draws on TRBV7-3 and TRBJ2-5; the D gene lacks a confident call. This receptor was identified in an adult with an advanced solid tumor such as melanoma, head and neck, liver or kidney cancer. The CDR3 amino acid sequence is: CASSLGVWETQYF. The nucleotides are TGTGCCAGCAGCTTAGGTGTCTGGGAGACCCAGTACTTC.